The T cell receptor (beta chain) under discussion was sequenced for a study of T cell repertoires in cytomegalovirus infection. Background on the study: Well-studied HLA-B-restricted CMV epitopes were used in the study alongside recently identified HLA-C-restricted ones. It was the public TCR beta signatures that indicated both CMV infection and matching HLA type.

TCRdb reanalysed the reads using MiXCR and keeps one entry per CDR3 protein. This sample carries approximately 990,000 distinct CDR3 sequences, around 29% of them seen once, and the ten largest clones take about an eighth. Note on this clonotype: Its antigen is not known.

This CDR3 has 14 amino acids. V was clipped by 0 bases and J by 9 bases, with 12 bases between them. The germline CDR1 and CDR2 sequences are SGHAT and FQNNGV. Study-wide results and limits: It was HLA-C-restricted CMV-specific TCR beta clonotypes that dominated the response ex vivo. Cumulative frequency of public TCR beta families picked out carriers of CMV plus the relevant HLA.

The chain carries TRBV11-2 and TRBJ2-4; D assignment may be TRBD1 or TRBD2 (5 bases each). This clonotype was sampled from a human donor in good health (CMV status not recorded). Some clones in this sample may be carry-over from other donors' samples. The sequenced sample was cultured CD8+ T cells from PBMCs, obtained from culture after CMV antigen stimulation. DNA of the CDR3: TGTGCCAGCAGCTTAGAAGTGGGGGTTGTCATTCAGTACTTC. This gives the protein CASSLEVGVVIQYF. The entire variable domain, with the rest obtained from reference TRBV11-2 and TRBJ2-4, is as follows: EAGVAQSPRYKIIEKRQSVAFWCNPISGHATLYWYQQILGQGPKLLIQFQNNGVVDDSQLPKDRFSAERLKGVDSTLKIQPAKLEDSAVYLCASSLEVGVVIQYFGAGTRLSVL.